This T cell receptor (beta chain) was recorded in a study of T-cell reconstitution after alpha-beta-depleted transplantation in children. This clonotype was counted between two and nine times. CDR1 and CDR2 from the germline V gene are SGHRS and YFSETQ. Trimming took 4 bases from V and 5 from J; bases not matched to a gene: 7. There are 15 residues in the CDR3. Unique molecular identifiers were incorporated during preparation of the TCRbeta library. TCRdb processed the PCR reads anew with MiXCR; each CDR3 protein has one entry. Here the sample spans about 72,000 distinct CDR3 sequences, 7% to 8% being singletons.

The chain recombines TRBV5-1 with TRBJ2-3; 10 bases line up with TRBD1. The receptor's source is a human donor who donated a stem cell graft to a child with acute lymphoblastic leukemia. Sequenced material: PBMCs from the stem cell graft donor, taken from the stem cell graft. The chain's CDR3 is CASSPWTGGGDTQYF. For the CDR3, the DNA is TGCGCCAGCAGCCCATGGACAGGGGGGGGAGATACGCAGTATTTT.